What follows is one T cell receptor beta chain and its context. Its antigen is not known. The sample comes from a study of beta chain features in type 1 diabetes. Study-level results: Fewer junction insertions and more nucleotide deletions appeared in type 1 diabetes patients. Significant though moderate, a shortening of TCRB CDR3s appeared in all four CD4+ subsets of Type 1 diabetes patients.

Every bit of the isolated RNA underwent reverse transcription, so sequencing read expressed TCRB transcripts. Assay used: immunoSEQ multiplex PCR; TCRdb lists only in-frame clones, some missing. The sample contains roughly 250,000 clones, roughly 20% of which appear only once. Deletions cut 0 bases from V and 1 base from J, with 7 bases between. The CDR3 has 14 amino acids. Germline V gene sequence: CDR1 SGHRS, CDR2 YFSETQ. This rearrangement joins TRBV5-1 to TRBJ2-5; D call uncertain. This TCR was sampled from a middle-aged woman with type 1 diabetes. Sequencing was performed on naive CD4+ T cells from blood. The CDR3 sequence is CASSLETSQETQYF. The DNA of the CDR3 is TGCGCCAGCAGCTTGGAAACAAGCCAAGAGACCCAGTACTTC.